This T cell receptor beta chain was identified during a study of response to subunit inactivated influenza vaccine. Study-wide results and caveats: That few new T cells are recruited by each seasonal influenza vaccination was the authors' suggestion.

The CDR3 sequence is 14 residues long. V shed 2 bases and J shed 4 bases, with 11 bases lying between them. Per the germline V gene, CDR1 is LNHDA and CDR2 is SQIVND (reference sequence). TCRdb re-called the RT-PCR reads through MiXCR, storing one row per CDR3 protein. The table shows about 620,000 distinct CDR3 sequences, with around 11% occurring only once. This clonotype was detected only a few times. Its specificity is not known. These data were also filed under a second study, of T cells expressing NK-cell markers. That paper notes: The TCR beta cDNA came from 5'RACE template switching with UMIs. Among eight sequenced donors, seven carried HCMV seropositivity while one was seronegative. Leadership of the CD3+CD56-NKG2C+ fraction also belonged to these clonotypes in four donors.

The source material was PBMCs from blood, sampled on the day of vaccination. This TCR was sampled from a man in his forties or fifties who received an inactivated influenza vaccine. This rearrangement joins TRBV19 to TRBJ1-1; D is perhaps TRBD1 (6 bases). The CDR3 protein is CASSIQGFGTEAFF. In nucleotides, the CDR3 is TGTGCCAGTAGTATACAGGGGTTTGGCACTGAAGCTTTCTTT.